This T cell receptor (beta chain) was identified in a study of blood T cell repertoires in COVID-19. This clone showed up just a few times. Sequenced by immunoSEQ multiplex PCR; TCRdb stores in-frame clones only, minus some. Of a few hundred thousand clones listed, approximately 83% are singletons. This CDR3 spans 16 amino acids. Per the germline V gene, CDR1 is SGHRS and CDR2 is YFSETQ. The germline V and J ends were trimmed by 0 bases and 2 bases, with 11 bases remaining between them. The source material was peripheral blood. The receptor was derived from a woman aged 70-85 years with acute or convalescent COVID-19. V and J are TRBV5-1 and TRBJ2-2; D possibly corresponds to TRBD1 (6 bases). The CDR3 loop reads CASSLAARGNTGELFF. CDR3 bases: TGCGCCAGCAGCTTGGCCGCCAGGGGAAACACCGGGGAGCTGTTTTTT.